The text below deals with one T cell receptor (beta chain). Its antigen is undetermined. This CDR3 comprises 15 residues. V gave up 4 bases and J gave up 5 bases, with 18 bases separating them. Germline V gene data show CDR1 as SGHRS and CDR2 as YFSETQ. Using RNA template, CDR3s of TCR alpha and beta were amplified with iRepertoire arm-PCR. TCRdb re-derived calls from the multiplex PCR reads in MiXCR, one entry per CDR3 protein. The table records approximately 120,000 distinct CDR3 sequences, roughly 25% of them present only once. The source of the sample is a study of glioma-infiltrating T cells. Notes on the study in general: Non-neoplastic patients had below-expected tissue-blood divergence, while all gliomas exceeded expectation.

This receptor was obtained from a human donor with low-grade glioma or glioblastoma, undergoing nonglioma brain surgery, or in good health (not recorded which). Sequenced input: glioma tissue, nonneoplastic brain tissue, or PBMCs (not recorded which). The V and J genes are TRBV5-1 and TRBJ2-5, with D possibly being TRBD2 (5 bases). The DNA of the CDR3 is TGCGCCAGCAGCCCTTCGGTCGGACTTGGGGAGACCCAGTACTTC. It encodes CASSPSVGLGETQYF.